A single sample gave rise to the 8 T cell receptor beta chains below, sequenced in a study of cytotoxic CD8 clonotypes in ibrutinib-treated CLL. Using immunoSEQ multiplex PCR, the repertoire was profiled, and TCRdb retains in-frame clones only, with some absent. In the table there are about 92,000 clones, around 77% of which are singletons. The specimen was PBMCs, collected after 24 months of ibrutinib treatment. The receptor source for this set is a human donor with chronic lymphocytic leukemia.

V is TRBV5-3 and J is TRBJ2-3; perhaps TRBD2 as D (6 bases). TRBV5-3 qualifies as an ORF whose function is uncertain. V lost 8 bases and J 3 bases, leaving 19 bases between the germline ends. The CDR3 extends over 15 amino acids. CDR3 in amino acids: CASSRDFPYTDTQYF. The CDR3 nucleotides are TGTGCCAGCAGCAGGGACTTCCCTTATACAGATACGCAGTATTTT.

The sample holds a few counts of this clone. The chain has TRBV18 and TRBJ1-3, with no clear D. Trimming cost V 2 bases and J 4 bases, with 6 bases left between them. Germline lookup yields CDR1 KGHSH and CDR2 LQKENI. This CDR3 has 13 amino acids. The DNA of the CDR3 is TGTGCCAGCTCACCATCCGACGGAAACACCATATATTTT. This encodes CASSPSDGNTIYF.

The chain's CDR3 is CASSFSGGAGELFF. The CDR3 DNA follows: TGTGCCAGCAGCTTCAGCGGGGGGGCCGGGGAGCTGTTTTTT. The chain carries TRBV7-6 and TRBJ2-2; 10 nucleotides match TRBD2. The CDR3 extends over 14 amino acids. V lost 3 bases and J lost 6; bases outside the gene matches: 1. Per germline, CDR1 SGHVS and CDR2 FNYEAQ.

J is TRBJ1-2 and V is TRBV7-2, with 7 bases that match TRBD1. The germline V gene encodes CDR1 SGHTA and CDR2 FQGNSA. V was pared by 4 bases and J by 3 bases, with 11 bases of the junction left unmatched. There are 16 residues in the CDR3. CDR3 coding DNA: TGTGCCAGCAGCTCCGGGTTGGGGACAGCAGACTATGGCTACACCTTC. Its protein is CASSSGLGTADYGYTF.

CDR3 nucleotides: TGTGCCAGCAGTTCCCAACAGGGCAATCAGCCCCAGCATTTT. Translation gives CASSSQQGNQPQHF. V gene TRBV28 combines with J gene TRBJ1-5; perhaps TRBD1 as D (5 bases). The CDR3 has 14 residues. The V gene lost 4 bases and the J gene lost 2 bases, with 9 bases spanning the gap. CDR1 MDHEN and CDR2 SYDVKM come from the germline V gene. Looking up the rest from reference TRBV28 and TRBJ1-5 gives the full variable domain: DVKVTQSSRYLVKRTGEKVFLECVQDMDHENMFWYRQDPGLGLRLIYFSYDVKMKEKGDIPEGYSVSREKKERFSLILESASTNQTSMYLCASSSQQGNQPQHFGDGTRLSIL.

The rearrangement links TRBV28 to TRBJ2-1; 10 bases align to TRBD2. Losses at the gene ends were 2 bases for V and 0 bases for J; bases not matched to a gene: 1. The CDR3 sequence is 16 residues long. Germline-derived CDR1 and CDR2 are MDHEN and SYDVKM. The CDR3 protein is CASSLASGSSYNEQFF. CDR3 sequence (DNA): TGTGCCAGCAGTTTAGCTAGCGGGAGCTCCTACAATGAGCAGTTCTTC.

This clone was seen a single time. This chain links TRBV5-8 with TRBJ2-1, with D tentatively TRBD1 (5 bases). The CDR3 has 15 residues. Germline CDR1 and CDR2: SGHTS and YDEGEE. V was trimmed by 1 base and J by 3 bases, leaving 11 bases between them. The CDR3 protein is CASSLRAGIYNEQFF. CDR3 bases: TGTGCCAGCAGCTTGCGGGCAGGGATCTACAATGAGCAGTTCTTC.

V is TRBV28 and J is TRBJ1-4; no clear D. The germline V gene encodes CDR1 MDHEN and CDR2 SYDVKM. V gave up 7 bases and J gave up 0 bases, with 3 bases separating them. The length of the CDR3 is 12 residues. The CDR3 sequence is CASTSTNEKLFF. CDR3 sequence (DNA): TGTGCCAGCACCTCAACTAATGAAAAACTGTTTTTT.